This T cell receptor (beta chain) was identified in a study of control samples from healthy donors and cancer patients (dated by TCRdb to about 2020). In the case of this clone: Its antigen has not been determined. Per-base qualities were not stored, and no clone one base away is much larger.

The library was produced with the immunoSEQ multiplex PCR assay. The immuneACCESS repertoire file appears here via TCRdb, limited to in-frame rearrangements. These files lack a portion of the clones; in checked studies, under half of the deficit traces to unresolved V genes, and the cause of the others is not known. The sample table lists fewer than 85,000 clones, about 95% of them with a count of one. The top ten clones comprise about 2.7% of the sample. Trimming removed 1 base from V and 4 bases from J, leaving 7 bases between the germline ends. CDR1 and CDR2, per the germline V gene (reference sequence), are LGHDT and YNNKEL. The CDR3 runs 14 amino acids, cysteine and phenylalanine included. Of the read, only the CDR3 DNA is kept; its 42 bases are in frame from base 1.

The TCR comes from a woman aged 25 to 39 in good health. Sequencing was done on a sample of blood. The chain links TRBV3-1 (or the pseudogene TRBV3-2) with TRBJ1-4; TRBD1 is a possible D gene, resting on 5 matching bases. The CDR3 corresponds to CASSQAGFNEKLFF. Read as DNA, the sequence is TGTGCCAGCAGCCAAGCAGGGTTTAATGAAAAACTGTTTTTT.